This TCR beta chain was captured in a study of control samples from healthy donors and cancer patients. Germline V gene sequence: CDR1 SGHAT, CDR2 FQNNGV. The CDR3 is 17 amino acids. V lost 4 bases, J lost 7 bases, and 14 bases stayed unmatched. Sequencing used immunoSEQ multiplex PCR; TCRdb keeps in-frame clones, though not all of them. The sample has about 170,000 clones; around nine tenths are singletons. This TCR came from a woman in her twenties or thirties in good health. This rearrangement joins TRBV11-2 to TRBJ2-1, with TRBD1 identical over 9 bases. The sample consisted of blood. CDR3 DNA sequence: TGTGCCAGCAGCTACCAATTGGGGGGGACAGGGTGGAATGAGCAGTTCTTC. Residues: CASSYQLGGTGWNEQFF.